The 29 T cell receptor beta chains listed next were all sequenced from one sample in a study of shared T cell receptors in the human thymus. Libraries were prepared by immunoSEQ multiplex PCR; TCRdb keeps only in-frame clonotypes and omits some of them. The sample lists some 400,000 clones, 85% to 95% occurring once. Sequenced: thymocytes. These receptors were collected from a human donor.

The V gene is TRBV14, the J gene TRBJ2-7; 9 bases fit TRBD2. V dropped 3 bases and J dropped 5; count of bases not matched to a gene: 8. Germline CDR1 and CDR2: SGHDN and FVKESK. The CDR3 is 15 amino acids. CDR3 DNA: TGTGCCAGCAGCCAGCTAGCGGGGCCCTTGGACGAGCAGTACTTC. Translation: CASSQLAGPLDEQYF.

This clone was recorded once. The V call is TRBV6-5, the J call TRBJ2-2; D ambiguous. Trimming pared 6 bases from V and 3 bases from J, leaving 5 bases between. This CDR3 is 12 amino acids long. Germline CDR1 reads MNHEY; CDR2 reads SVGAGI. The CDR3 DNA sequence: TGTGCCAGCAGCCATTACACCGGGGAGCTGTTTTTT. This translates into CASSHYTGELFF.

CDR3: CASSGTSGRYYNEQFF. The CDR3 DNA sequence: TGTGCCAGCAGTGGGACTAGCGGGAGGTACTACAATGAGCAGTTCTTC. The chain uses TRBV6-4 and TRBJ2-1; 14 nucleotides line up with TRBD2. Losses at the gene ends were 4 bases for V and 3 bases for J; bases not matched to a gene: 2. CDR1 is MRHNA, CDR2 SNTAGT, per germline. The CDR3 totals 16 residues.

The gene calls are TRBV11-2 and TRBJ2-3; no clear D. The V gene's germline CDR1 is SGHAT and CDR2 FQNNGV. The CDR3 has 16 residues. V lost 4 bases and J 3 bases, leaving 17 bases between the germline ends. CDR3 nucleotides: TGTGCCAGCAGCTCCCGCCAGTGGGGAAGAACAGATACGCAGTATTTT. Amino acids: CASSSRQWGRTDTQYF.

This chain uses TRBV7-2 with TRBJ2-3; no firm D call. The CDR3 length is 16 residues. CDR1 and CDR2 (germline): SGHTA, FQGNSA. Trimming stripped 7 bases from V and 4 bases from J, with 21 bases between. The CDR3 DNA follows: TGTGCCAGCATCCTAACTAACTCCCCCCCGGCAGATACGCAGTATTTT. Translating gives CASILTNSPPADTQYF.

The chain uses TRBV4-3 and TRBJ2-7; either TRBD1 or TRBD2 may fit D (6 bases each). V lost 2 bases and J lost 2, with 19 bases in between. CDR1 and CDR2 from the germline V gene are LGHNA and YSLEER. CDR3 length equals 17 residues. CDR3 loop: CASSQRGRTVYPYEQYF. As DNA, the CDR3 is TGCGCCAGCAGCCAACGGGGGAGGACAGTCTACCCCTACGAGCAGTACTTC.

The chain couples TRBV28 to TRBJ2-7; 13 bases match TRBD2. Germline trimming cut 6 bases from V and 1 base from J; bases unmatched to any gene: 6. The V gene's germline CDR1 is MDHEN and CDR2 SYDVKM. CDR3 length: 16 residues. CDR3 sequence reads: CASSSPGLAGSYEQYF. CDR3 DNA: TGTGCCAGCAGCTCCCCGGGACTAGCGGGGTCCTACGAGCAGTACTTC.

V and J are TRBV6-4 and TRBJ2-6, with D possibly TRBD2 on 6 matching bases. Trimming removed 0 bases from V and 0 bases from J, with 15 bases in between. The germline gives CDR1 MRHNA, CDR2 SNTAGT. This CDR3 has 19 residues. The CDR3 reads CASSDSQDYASSGANVLTF. CDR3 DNA: TGTGCCAGCAGTGACTCGCAGGACTATGCTAGCTCTGGGGCCAACGTCCTGACTTTC.

This chain uses TRBV28 with TRBJ2-7, with D perhaps matching TRBD1 or TRBD2 (5 bases each). There are 18 residues in the CDR3. Germline V gene data show CDR1 as MDHEN and CDR2 as SYDVKM. V was trimmed by 3 bases and J by 0 bases, leaving 21 bases between them. The CDR3 here is CASSFSYDRDASSYEQYF. The CDR3 DNA reads as TGTGCCAGCAGTTTCTCCTACGACCGGGACGCATCCTCCTACGAGCAGTACTTC.

V and J are TRBV7-3 and TRBJ2-2, with 14 bases aligning to TRBD2. This CDR3 region has 18 residues. The germline V gene encodes CDR1 SGHTA and CDR2 FQGTGA. J lost 0 bases, V lost 5 bases, and 5 bases had no gene match. In DNA form, the CDR3 reads TGTGCCAGCAGCATCAGGACTAGCGGGAGGTCGAACACCGGGGAGCTGTTTTTT. Its translation: CASSIRTSGRSNTGELFF.

The chain joins TRBV15 to TRBJ2-7, with 10 bases lining up with TRBD2. Germline V lookup: CDR1 LNHNV, CDR2 YYDKDF (reference sequence). V lost 0 bases, J lost 0 bases, and 11 bases stayed unmatched. This CDR3 is built from 19 residues. As DNA, the CDR3 is TGTGCCACCAGCAGAGACCCTGCGGGAGCGGGAGGGACCTCCTACGAGCAGTACTTC. It is translated as CATSRDPAGAGGTSYEQYF.

The chain links TRBV28 to TRBJ2-7; D is unclear. Germline loops: CDR1 MDHEN, CDR2 SYDVKM. V was trimmed by 4 bases and J by 6 bases, leaving 19 bases between them. The CDR3 covers 15 residues. The CDR3 DNA reads TGTGCCAGCAGTTCTTTCCTGAGACCCTCGTTCGAGCAGTACTTC. It translates to CASSSFLRPSFEQYF.

The rearrangement links TRBV28 to TRBJ1-1; 7 bases are a match to TRBD1. Germline V gene data show CDR1 as MDHEN and CDR2 as SYDVKM. The J segment lost 11 bases and the V segment lost 3 bases, leaving 9 bases of the junction unmatched. The CDR3 runs to 13 residues. The CDR3 DNA follows: TGTGCCAGCAGTTTTTACAGGGGCCCCTCGGCTTTCTTT. Translation gives CASSFYRGPSAFF.

The V gene is TRBV20-1, the J gene TRBJ2-1; D gene unclear. The germline CDR1 and CDR2 sequences are DFQATT and SNEGSKA (reference sequence). Trimming took 6 bases from V and 6 from J, leaving 3 bases between them. This CDR3 region has 9 residues. This CDR3 is CSAGNEQFF. CDR3 DNA sequence: TGCAGTGCGGGCAATGAGCAGTTCTTC.

This clone occurred once. The chain recombines TRBV7-9 with TRBJ2-5; 8 bases map to TRBD2. The germline gives CDR1 SEHNR, CDR2 FQNEAQ (reference sequence). This CDR3 comprises 18 residues. Germline trimming cut 4 bases from V and 1 base from J; bases unmatched to any gene: 14. CDR3 residues: CASSCRGSGTRFQETQYF. The CDR3 DNA reads TGTGCCAGCAGCTGTCGGGGTAGCGGGACCCGTTTCCAAGAGACCCAGTACTTC.

The chain recombines TRBV28 with TRBJ1-4; TRBD1 agrees at 8 bases. This CDR3 has 16 amino acids. Trimming removed 2 bases from V and 6 bases from J; junction bases left unmatched: 8. Germline CDR1 is MDHEN and CDR2 is SYDVKM. CDR3 residues: CASSLPGGDWDEKLFF. The CDR3 DNA reads as TGTGCCAGCAGTTTACCAGGGGGCGATTGGGATGAAAAACTGTTTTTT.

V usage is TRBV2 and J usage is TRBJ2-3; 9 nucleotides line up with TRBD1. Germline assignment: CDR1 SNHLY and CDR2 FYNNEI. Trimming took 8 bases from V and 3 from J; bases not matched to a gene: 12. The CDR3 is made up of 16 amino acids. CDR3 sequence (DNA): TGTGCCAGCGGAAGGGACAGGGTATATTGGACAGATACGCAGTATTTT. Its translation is CASGRDRVYWTDTQYF.

The chain joins TRBV15 to TRBJ2-1; 15 bases map to TRBD2. Germline V gives CDR1 LNHNV, CDR2 YYDKDF (reference sequence). The length of the CDR3 is 21 residues. V shed 0 bases, J shed 1 base, and the junction held 10 bases outside the gene matches. The CDR3 sequence is CATSRDIRRTSGRESYNEQFF. The CDR3 nucleotides read TGTGCCACCAGCAGAGATATTCGGAGGACTAGCGGGAGGGAGTCCTACAATGAGCAGTTCTTC.

The CDR3 coding sequence is TGCGCCAGCAGCCACTTAATACCAACCGAGAGCTCCTACAATGAGCAGTTCTTC. Its protein product is CASSHLIPTESSYNEQFF. V and J are TRBV5-1 and TRBJ2-1; D gene uncertain. The CDR3 consists of 18 residues. V lost 4 bases to trimming and J lost 0 bases, with 20 bases between them. The germline CDR1 and CDR2 sequences are SGHRS and YFSETQ.

This clone was seen more than once but under ten times. J is TRBJ1-1 and V is TRBV7-8; D is unclear. Germline assignment: CDR1 SGHVS and CDR2 FQNEAQ. This CDR3 contains 15 residues. Trimming shortened V by 2 bases and J by 1 base, and 11 bases separated the two germline ends. The CDR3 DNA reads as TGTGCCAGCAGCTTAAGTTGGCAGGCGAACACTGAAGCTTTCTTT. The encoded protein is CASSLSWQANTEAFF.

The chain links TRBV10-1 to TRBJ2-7, with 14 bases lining up with TRBD2. Losses at the gene ends were 0 bases for V and 3 bases for J; bases not matched to a gene: 22. The CDR3 runs to 23 residues. CDR1 and CDR2 from the germline V gene are WNHNN and SYGVQD (reference sequence). The CDR3: CASSESRLQAGLAGVGCFYEQYF. For the CDR3, the DNA is TGCGCCAGCAGTGAGTCCCGGTTGCAAGCGGGACTAGCGGGAGTGGGATGCTTCTACGAGCAGTACTTC.

This clone was counted only a few times. This chain connects TRBV2 to TRBJ1-5, with D unclear. Trimming took 7 bases from V and 7 from J, leaving 8 bases between them. The CDR3 consists of 11 residues. Germline CDR1 SNHLY, CDR2 FYNNEI. The DNA for the CDR3 is TGTGCCAGCACGGACGGACAGCCCCAGCATTTT. Protein: CASTDGQPQHF.

This chain links TRBV7-2 with TRBJ2-1, with 8 bases identical to TRBD2. The CDR3 has 16 amino acids. Germline V lookup: CDR1 SGHTA, CDR2 FQGNSA. The V segment lost 3 bases and the J segment 7 bases; nucleotides outside the gene matches: 11. CDR3 nucleotide sequence: TGTGCCAGCAGCTTCCGCGAGCGGGAGTTTAGGAATGAGCAGTTCTTC. Translating it yields CASSFREREFRNEQFF.

The chain combines TRBV5-5 with TRBJ2-5; 7 bases agree with TRBD1. The germline CDR1 and CDR2 sequences are SGHKS and YYEKEE (reference sequence). CDR3 size: 13 residues. V gave up 2 bases and J gave up 3 bases; unmatched junction bases: 1. The DNA of the CDR3 is TGTGCCAGCAGCTTCGGGACAGAAGAGACCCAGTACTTC. This codes for CASSFGTEETQYF.

The V and J genes are TRBV27 and TRBJ2-7; TRBD2 aligns across 7 bases. The V gene's germline CDR1 is MNHEY and CDR2 SMNVEV (reference sequence). The V and J ends lost 6 bases and 3 bases, in that order; junction bases with no gene match: 11. The CDR3 has 15 amino acids. The DNA of the CDR3 is TGTGCCAGCAGGATGGCGCGGGAGTACGGCTACGAGCAGTACTTC. This sequence encodes CASRMAREYGYEQYF.

V gene TRBV7-9 combines with J gene TRBJ2-6; D unresolved. Trimming pared 2 bases from V and 1 base from J, leaving 12 bases between. This CDR3 comprises 17 residues. Germline values: CDR1 SEHNR, CDR2 FQNEAQ (reference sequence). The CDR3 DNA follows: TGTGCCAGCAGCTTACCGACAATGAGTTCTGGGGCCAACGTCCTGACTTTC. Its protein is CASSLPTMSSGANVLTF.

This clone was detected only once. The chain links TRBV13 to TRBJ2-3, with D possibly matching TRBD2 (6 bases). Trimming pared 4 bases from V and 2 bases from J, leaving 16 bases between. The CDR3 loop spans 16 amino acids. Germline loops: CDR1 PRHDT, CDR2 FYEKMQ (reference sequence). This CDR3 reads CASSYRLAEPTDTQYF. The DNA for the CDR3 is TGTGCCAGCAGCTACCGATTAGCGGAACCCACAGATACGCAGTATTTT.

The V gene is TRBV30, the J gene TRBJ1-2; 9 bases are a match to TRBD1. V shed 8 bases and J 2 bases; nucleotides not matched to a gene: 9. CDR1 and CDR2 from the germline V gene are GTSNPN and SVGIG (reference sequence). The CDR3 loop spans 14 amino acids. The CDR3, as DNA: TGTGCCCGGCGGACAGGACAGGGGAACTATGGCTACACCTTC. This codes for CARRTGQGNYGYTF. Filled out from reference TRBV30 and TRBJ1-2, the complete variable domain reads SQTIHQWPATLVQPVGSPLSLECTVEGTSNPNLYWYRQAAGRGLQLLFYSVGIGQISSEVPQNLSASRPQDRQFILSSKKLLLSDSGFYLCARRTGQGNYGYTFGSGTRLTVV.

The rearrangement uses TRBV5-6 and TRBJ1-2; 10 nucleotides match TRBD1. Per germline, CDR1 SGHDT and CDR2 YYEEEE. V shed 3 bases, J shed 6 bases, and the junction held 8 bases outside the gene matches. The CDR3 runs to 15 residues. The CDR3 sequence is CASSCRGTGENGYTF. DNA of the CDR3: TGTGCCAGCAGCTGTAGGGGGACAGGGGAGAATGGCTACACCTTC.